The present T cell receptor (beta chain) was sequenced within a study of blood T cell repertoires in COVID-19. For the study at large: Nucleic acid was either cDNA or gDNA, and it came from T cells, B-cell-depleted T cells, or PBMCs.

The CDR3 contains 15 residues. In germline, CDR1 is SGHTA, CDR2 FQGNSA. Trimming pared 2 bases from V and 5 bases from J, leaving 15 bases between. Data came from immunoSEQ multiplex PCR; TCRdb stores just in-frame clones and leaves some out. Among about 46,000 clones listed, roughly 88% were seen once. The sample was peripheral blood. The gene calls are TRBV7-2 and TRBJ1-2, with a possible D match to TRBD1 (6 bases). This clonotype was obtained from a human donor in a cohort sampled during active COVID-19. The donor label of this sample is uncertain. This chain's CDR3 is CASSLTSKGVYGYTF. CDR3 nucleotides: TGTGCCAGCAGCTTAACAAGCAAGGGGGTGTATGGCTACACCTTC.